The present T cell receptor beta chain was sequenced within a study of shared clonotypes between healthy human individuals. On the study more broadly: Used for every donor were three CD4 naive, three CD4 memory, two CD8 naive and one CD8 memory plate.

Generated by immunoSEQ multiplex PCR, the TCRdb table keeps only in-frame clones and is missing some. The sample includes roughly 2.2 million clones, roughly 90% of them seen just once. General observations from the study: Sampling used blood alone; tissue repertoires probably differ.

Germline V gene data show CDR1 as MNHNY and CDR2 as SVGAGI (reference sequence). The V and J ends lost 2 bases and 6 bases respectively, with 15 bases between them. The CDR3 has 15 residues. In the case of this clone: The antigen is not known.

This chain links TRBV6-6 with TRBJ2-3, with D tentatively TRBD1 (5 bases). The sequenced material came from naive CD4+ T cells from PBMCs. The subset here: CD45RA+ positively selected. This sequence was found in a man between 18 and 35 years old in good health. Some clones in this sample may be carry-over from other donors' samples. CDR3: CASSYGRVAGDTQYF. The CDR3 DNA is TGTGCCAGCAGTTACGGCAGGGTGGCTGGGGATACGCAGTATTTT.